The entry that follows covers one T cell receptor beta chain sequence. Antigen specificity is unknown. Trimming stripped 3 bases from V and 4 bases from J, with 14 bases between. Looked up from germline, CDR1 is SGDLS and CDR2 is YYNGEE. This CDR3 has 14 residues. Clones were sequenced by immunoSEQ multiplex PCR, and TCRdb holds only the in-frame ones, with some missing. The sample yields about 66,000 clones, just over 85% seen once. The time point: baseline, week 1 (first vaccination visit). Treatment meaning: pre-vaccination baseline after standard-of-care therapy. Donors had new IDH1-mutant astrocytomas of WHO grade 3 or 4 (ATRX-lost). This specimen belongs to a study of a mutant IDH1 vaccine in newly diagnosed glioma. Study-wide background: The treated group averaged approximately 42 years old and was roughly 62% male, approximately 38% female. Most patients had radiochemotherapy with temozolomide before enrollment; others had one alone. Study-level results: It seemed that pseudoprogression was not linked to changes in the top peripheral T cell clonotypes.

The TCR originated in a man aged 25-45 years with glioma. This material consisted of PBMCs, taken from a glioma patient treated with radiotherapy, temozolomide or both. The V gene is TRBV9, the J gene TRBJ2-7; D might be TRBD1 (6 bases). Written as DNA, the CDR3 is TGTGCCAGCAGCGCCGGACCAGGGGTTTACGAGCAGTACTTC. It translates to CASSAGPGVYEQYF.